The 13 T cell receptor beta chains reported below all come from one sample, sequenced in a study of shared clonotypes between healthy human individuals. Clones were sequenced by immunoSEQ multiplex PCR, and TCRdb holds only the in-frame ones, with some missing. The table records 2 million to 2.5 million clones, around 95% of them present only once. The sequenced material came from naive CD4+ T cells sorted from blood. Subset in this sample: CD45RA+ positively selected. These receptors originate from a man between 18 and 35 years old in good health.

Turning to this clone: Other DNA sequences from this sample encode an identical CDR3 as well. The CDR3 DNA reads TGTGCCAGCAGTGAAGGAACAGGGGGCGTTTATGGCTACACCTTC. It codes for CASSEGTGGVYGYTF. V gene TRBV2 combines with J gene TRBJ1-2, with 9 bases fitting TRBD1. Germline lookup yields CDR1 SNHLY and CDR2 FYNNEI. J gave up 5 bases and V 1 base, and 5 bases lay outside the gene matches. This CDR3 spans 15 amino acids.

This clone was detected once. The chain uses TRBV19 and TRBJ2-7; TRBD1 might be the D (5 bases). The CDR3 has 12 residues. V dropped 10 bases and J dropped 2 bases, with 12 bases sitting between them. The germline V gene encodes CDR1 LNHDA and CDR2 SQIVND (reference sequence). The CDR3 bases are TGTGCCAATATACCAGGGCCCTACGAGCAGTACTTC. Translated: CANIPGPYEQYF.

V gene TRBV30 combines with J gene TRBJ1-1; D is undetermined. CDR3 length: 12 amino acids. CDR1 and CDR2 (germline): GTSNPN, SVGIG (reference sequence). With 7 bases removed from V and 5 bases from J, the gap between germline ends came to 14 bases. The CDR3 is CASGEQYTEAFF. The CDR3 DNA reads as TGTGCCTCCGGGGAGCAGTATACTGAAGCTTTCTTT.

This clone appeared once. The chain combines TRBV7-2 with TRBJ1-1, with D hard to call. Germline CDR1 reads SGHTA; CDR2 reads FQGNSA. There are 15 residues in the CDR3. V dropped 2 bases and J dropped 0 bases, with 10 bases sitting between them. The CDR3 here is CASSLSAGMNTEAFF. The CDR3 DNA reads TGTGCCAGCAGCTTATCCGCGGGCATGAACACTGAAGCTTTCTTT.

The chain carries TRBV11-3 and TRBJ2-1; 9 bases agree with TRBD1. The CDR3 is 15 residues long. The ends lost 0 bases at V and 4 bases at J; junction bases unmatched: 1. Germline V CDR1 and CDR2: SGHNT, YENEEA. The chain's CDR3 is CASSLEGQGYNEQFF. The CDR3 DNA reads TGTGCCAGCAGCTTAGAGGGACAGGGTTACAATGAGCAGTTCTTC.

This clone was observed a single time. The rearrangement links TRBV5-8 to TRBJ1-2; D is ambiguous. The germline gives CDR1 SGHTS, CDR2 YDEGEE. V dropped 1 base and J dropped 4 bases, with 8 bases sitting between them. This CDR3 contains 13 residues. The CDR3 region has the DNA TGTGCCAGCAGCTTGCCCGTTTTCTATGGCTACACCTTC. It is translated as CASSLPVFYGYTF.

CDR3 amino acids: CASSATGTVGQQYF. The CDR3 DNA sequence: TGTGCCAGCAGCGCTACCGGGACAGTAGGGCAGCAGTACTTC. The chain has TRBV11-2 and TRBJ2-7, with 7 bases identical to TRBD1. V trimming: 5 bases; J trimming: 8 bases; junction bases outside the gene matches: 12. The germline gives CDR1 SGHAT, CDR2 FQNNGV. This CDR3 spans 14 amino acids.

The J gene is TRBJ2-7, the V gene TRBV6-6; 10 bases line up with TRBD2. The junction had 5 bases not matched to a gene; V was cut back by 6 bases and J by 0 bases. CDR1 is MNHNY and CDR2 is SVGAGI in the germline V gene (reference sequence). The CDR3 covers 15 residues. This CDR3 is CASRNRLAGSYEQYF. The CDR3 DNA sequence: TGTGCCAGCAGGAACCGACTAGCGGGCTCCTACGAGCAGTACTTC.

The rearrangement links TRBV19 to TRBJ2-5; D may match TRBD1 or TRBD2 (5 bases each). The CDR3 is 12 residues long. V was shortened by 6 bases and J by 5 bases, with 10 bases between the two germline ends. Germline loops: CDR1 LNHDA, CDR2 SQIVND (reference sequence). Written as DNA, the CDR3 is TGTGCCAGTAGGGGGCGCGGGGAGACCCAGTACTTC. This codes for CASRGRGETQYF.

The gene calls are TRBV28 and TRBJ1-4; D not certain. CDR3 length: 14 residues. Trimming stripped 7 bases from V and 8 bases from J, with 17 bases between. Germline lookup yields CDR1 MDHEN and CDR2 SYDVKM. As DNA, the CDR3 is TGTGCCAGCACCTACGGAGGATTGGGAGAAAAACTGTTTTTT. Translating gives CASTYGGLGEKLFF.

V gene TRBV5-4 combines with J gene TRBJ2-3, with TRBD1 identical over 7 bases. Trimming removed 5 bases from V and 4 bases from J; junction bases left unmatched: 10. The CDR3 spans 15 residues. Germline V gene sequence: CDR1 SGHNT, CDR2 YYREEE (reference sequence). CDR3: CASRPQDRDADTQYF. The CDR3 region has the DNA TGTGCCAGCAGACCCCAAGACAGGGACGCAGATACGCAGTATTTT.

The chain couples TRBV28 to TRBJ1-5; no firm D call. From germline, CDR1 is MDHEN and CDR2 SYDVKM. CDR3 size: 14 residues. With 5 bases removed from V and 3 bases from J, the gap between germline ends came to 11 bases. The CDR3: CASSPIEFNQPQHF. The CDR3 bases are TGTGCCAGCAGTCCCATAGAGTTCAATCAGCCCCAGCATTTT.

The chain carries TRBV30 and TRBJ1-6, with D perhaps matching TRBD1 (6 bases). The CDR3 runs to 13 residues. Trimming shortened V by 2 bases and J by 9 bases, and 11 bases separated the two germline ends. From germline, CDR1 is GTSNPN and CDR2 SVGIG (reference sequence). CDR3 in amino acids: CAWSMGGGSPLHF. CDR3 in DNA: TGTGCCTGGAGTATGGGGGGCGGTTCACCCCTCCACTTT. The entire variable domain, with the rest obtained from reference TRBV30 and TRBJ1-6, is as follows: SQTIHQWPATLVQPVGSPLSLECTVEGTSNPNLYWYRQAAGRGLQLLFYSVGIGQISSEVPQNLSASRPQDRQFILSSKKLLLSDSGFYLCAWSMGGGSPLHFGNGTRLTVT.